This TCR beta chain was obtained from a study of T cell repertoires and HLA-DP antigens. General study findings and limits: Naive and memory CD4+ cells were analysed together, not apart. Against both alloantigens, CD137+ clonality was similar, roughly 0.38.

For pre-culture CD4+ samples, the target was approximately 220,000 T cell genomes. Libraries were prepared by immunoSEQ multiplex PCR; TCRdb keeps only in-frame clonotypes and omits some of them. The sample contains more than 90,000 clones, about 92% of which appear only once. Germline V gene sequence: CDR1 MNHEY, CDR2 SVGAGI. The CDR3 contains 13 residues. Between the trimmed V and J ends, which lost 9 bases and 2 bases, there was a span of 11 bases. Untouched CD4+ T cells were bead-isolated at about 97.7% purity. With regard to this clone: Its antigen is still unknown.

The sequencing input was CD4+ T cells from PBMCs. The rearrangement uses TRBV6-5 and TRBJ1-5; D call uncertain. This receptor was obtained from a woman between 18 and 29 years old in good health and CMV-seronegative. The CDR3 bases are TGTGCCAGTATCCGGGATGGCAATCAGCCCCAGCATTTT. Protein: CASIRDGNQPQHF.